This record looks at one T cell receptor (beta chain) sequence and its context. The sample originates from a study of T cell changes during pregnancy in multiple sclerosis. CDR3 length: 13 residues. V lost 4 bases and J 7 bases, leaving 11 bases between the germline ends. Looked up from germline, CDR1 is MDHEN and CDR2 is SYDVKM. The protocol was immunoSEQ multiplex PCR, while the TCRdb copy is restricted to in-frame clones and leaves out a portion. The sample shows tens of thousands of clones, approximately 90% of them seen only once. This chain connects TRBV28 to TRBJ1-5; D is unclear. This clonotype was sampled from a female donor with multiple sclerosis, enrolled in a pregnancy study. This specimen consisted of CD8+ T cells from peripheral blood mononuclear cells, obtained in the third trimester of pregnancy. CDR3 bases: TGTGCCAGCAGTTCCTCGGGAAACCAGCCCCAGCATTTT. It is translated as CASSSSGNQPQHF.